The rows below give T cell receptor beta chains drawn from one sample of a study of cytomegalovirus exposure and HLA in healthy donors. Sequenced by immunoSEQ multiplex PCR; TCRdb stores in-frame clones only, minus some. This table has about 140,000 clones, approximately 70% appearing once. The specimen was PBMCs. The receptors were gathered from a woman aged 25 to 39 in good health and CMV-seronegative. Both conserved end residues are part of each CDR3. Each record gives: V gene, J gene, clone size, D gene, CDR3 protein, CDR3 DNA. D genes are given only for firm matches. Size values are once, few and many counts, or a class for expanded clones, and some rows have none.

TRBV28	TRBJ1-6	few	NA	CASRAQGSSYNSPLHF	TGTGCCAGCAGGGCACAGGGAAGCTCCTATAATTCACCCCTCCACTTT
TRBV30	TRBJ2-5	once	NA	CAWNSGQETQYF	TGTGCCTGGAATAGCGGCCAAGAGACCCAGTACTTC
TRBV27	TRBJ1-1	NA	NA	CASSFSNKAGAFF	TGTGCCAGCAGTTTTTCCAATAAGGCGGGGGCTTTCTTT
TRBV7-9	TRBJ1-1	NA	NA	CASNEGTEAFF	TGTGCCAGCAACGAGGGCACTGAAGCTTTCTTT
TRBV9	TRBJ1-4	NA	TRBD1	CASIPHRGPYEKLFF	TGTGCCAGCATTCCCCACAGGGGCCCTTATGAAAAACTGTTTTTT
TRBV27	TRBJ1-2	NA	NA	CASSGGGASGGYGYTF	TGTGCCAGCTCGGGAGGTGGGGCTTCCGGGGGCTATGGCTACACCTTC
TRBV5-1	TRBJ2-1	NA	TRBD2	CASSLGLAGGDEQFF	TGCGCCAGCAGCTTGGGACTAGCGGGGGGAGATGAGCAGTTCTTC
TRBV5-1	TRBJ2-5	NA	TRBD1	CASSLTGGIQETQYF	TGCGCCAGCAGCTTGACAGGGGGCATCCAAGAGACCCAGTACTTC
TRBV18	TRBJ2-1	NA	TRBD1	CASSLRTGAGINEQFF	TGTGCCAGCTCCCTAAGGACAGGGGCGGGTATAAATGAGCAGTTCTTC
TRBV29-1	TRBJ2-7	NA	NA	CSVDRGDEQYF	TGCAGCGTTGACAGGGGGGACGAGCAGTACTTC
TRBV29-1	TRBJ1-6	few	NA	CSVMEGSSYNSPLHF	TGCAGCGTTATGGAGGGATCCTCCTATAATTCACCCCTCCACTTT
TRBV9	TRBJ2-3	NA	NA	CASSVDPQARDTQYF	TGTGCCAGCAGCGTAGACCCCCAGGCACGCGATACGCAGTATTTT
TRBV5-1	TRBJ1-2	NA	TRBD1	CASSFDRTGLGYTF	TGCGCCAGCAGCTTCGATCGGACAGGGCTAGGCTACACCTTC
TRBV19	TRBJ1-1	NA	NA	CATGAGGNCEAFF	TGTGCCACAGGTGCGGGCGGCAATTGTGAAGCTTTCTTT
TRBV7-2	TRBJ1-2	NA	NA	CASSLVGGSYGYTF	TGTGCCAGCAGCTTAGTGGGGGGGAGCTATGGCTACACCTTC
TRBV28	TRBJ2-1	NA	TRBD2	CASRQAGGAPRDEQFF	TGTGCCAGCAGGCAAGCGGGGGGGGCCCCCCGGGATGAGCAGTTCTTC
TRBV7-2	TRBJ2-5	NA	NA	CASSLALGGRETQYF	TGTGCCAGCAGCTTAGCGCTGGGGGGGCGAGAGACCCAGTACTTC
TRBV5-1	TRBJ2-2	NA	TRBD1	CASSPPGQTNTGELFF	TGCGCCAGCAGCCCGCCGGGACAGACGAACACCGGGGAGCTGTTTTTT
TRBV9	TRBJ2-5	NA	NA	CASSPNNRLTGEEQYF	TGTGCCAGCAGCCCCAACAATCGACTAACGGGGGAAGAGCAGTACTTC
TRBV5-4	TRBJ1-4	NA	NA	CASSRREATNEKLFF	TGTGCCAGCAGCCGCCGGGAGGCAACTAATGAAAAACTGTTTTTT
TRBV28	TRBJ1-5	once	NA	CASRGASNQPQHF	TGTGCCAGCAGGGGCGCGAGCAATCAGCCCCAGCATTTT
TRBV2	TRBJ2-5	NA	TRBD1	CASGAGQGYETQYF	TGTGCCAGCGGGGCGGGACAGGGGTACGAGACCCAGTACTTC
TRBV11-2	TRBJ1-3	few	NA	CASSSDRGNTIYF	TGTGCCAGCAGCTCCGACAGGGGAAACACCATATATTTT
TRBV19	TRBJ1-1	NA	NA	CASSTQREAEAFF	TGTGCCAGTAGTACGCAACGGGAAGCTGAAGCTTTCTTT
TRBV5-8	TRBJ2-2	NA	TRBD2	CASSLFGRVGELFF	TGTGCCAGCAGCTTGTTCGGGAGGGTCGGGGAGCTGTTTTTT
TRBV9	TRBJ1-5	few	NA	CASSVDGDLNQPQHF	TGTGCCAGCAGCGTAGACGGAGACCTAAATCAGCCCCAGCATTTT
TRBV6-5	TRBJ2-7	NA	TRBD2	CASSYSTSGGWEQYF	TGTGCCAGCAGTTACTCGACTAGCGGCGGCTGGGAGCAGTACTTC
TRBV5-1	TRBJ2-1	NA	NA	CASSAWTALRGNEQFF	TGCGCCAGCAGCGCATGGACAGCCCTTAGGGGCAATGAGCAGTTCTTC
TRBV9	TRBJ2-2	few	NA	CASSVVGQMTGELFF	TGTGCCAGCAGCGTAGTCGGACAGATGACCGGGGAGCTGTTTTTT
TRBV6-4	TRBJ1-2	NA	TRBD1	CASTNPGGQGTMGYTF	TGTGCCAGCACCAATCCAGGGGGACAGGGTACGATGGGCTACACCTTC
TRBV19	TRBJ1-5	NA	NA	CASSRGGPNQPQHF	TGTGCCAGTAGTAGGGGGGGGCCTAATCAGCCCCAGCATTTT
TRBV5-1	TRBJ2-5	NA	NA	CASSLAGSQETQYF	TGCGCCAGCAGCTTGGCTGGTAGCCAAGAGACCCAGTACTTC
TRBV7-3	TRBJ1-1	once	TRBD1	CASSLTGTGGVQAFF	TGTGCCAGCAGCTTAACTGGGACAGGGGGCGTTCAAGCTTTCTTT
TRBV5-4	TRBJ2-3	NA	TRBD2	CASSPLATTGTQYF	TGTGCCAGCAGCCCACTAGCGACCACTGGGACGCAGTATTTT
TRBV4-1	TRBJ1-4	NA	NA	CASSPSSVEKLFF	TGCGCCAGCAGCCCCTCGTCCGTTGAAAAACTGTTTTTT
TRBV7-9	TRBJ1-6	NA	NA	CASGEISPLHF	TGTGCCTCAGGGGAGATTTCACCCCTCCACTTT
TRBV10-3	TRBJ2-3	few	NA	CAITTGSEDTQYF	TGTGCCATCACCACAGGGTCGGAAGATACGCAGTATTTT
TRBV10-2	TRBJ2-7	NA	TRBD2	CASRLAGGRYEQYF	TGCGCCAGCAGGCTAGCGGGAGGCCGCTACGAGCAGTACTTC
TRBV11-3	TRBJ2-2	NA	TRBD2	CASSPTSGLATGELFF	TGTGCCAGCAGCCCAACTTCCGGACTAGCGACCGGGGAGCTGTTTTTT
TRBV5-4	TRBJ2-4	NA	TRBD1	CAGRPTGLGENIQYF	TGTGCCGGCAGGCCGACAGGGTTAGGGGAAAACATTCAGTACTTC
TRBV10-3	TRBJ2-7	few	NA	CAINQAGDEQYF	TGTGCCATCAATCAGGCGGGCGACGAGCAGTACTTC
TRBV28	TRBJ1-3	NA	NA	CASKGGGNTIYF	TGTGCCAGCAAAGGGGGTGGAAACACCATATATTTT
TRBV27	TRBJ1-2	NA	TRBD1	CASSRGDRGLYGYTF	TGTGCCAGCAGTAGGGGGGACAGGGGCTTGTATGGCTACACCTTC
TRBV5-1	TRBJ1-3	NA	TRBD1	CASSFGQGAAGNTIYF	TGCGCCAGCAGCTTTGGGCAGGGGGCAGCTGGAAACACCATATATTTT
TRBV28	TRBJ2-2	NA	NA	CASRGSIHANTGELFF	TGTGCCAGCAGAGGGAGTATTCACGCGAACACCGGGGAGCTGTTTTTT
TRBV28	TRBJ1-5	NA	TRBD1	CASSFGGGLGQPQHF	TGTGCCAGCAGTTTCGGAGGGGGCCTCGGTCAGCCCCAGCATTTT
TRBV2	TRBJ2-3	NA	NA	CASSAGLSTDTQYF	TGTGCCAGCAGTGCGGGACTTAGCACAGATACGCAGTATTTT
TRBV21-1	TRBJ2-2	NA	NA	CASSEAGTGALNTGELFF	TGTGCCAGCAGCGAAGCCGGGACAGGTGCCCTTAACACCGGGGAGCTGTTTTTT
TRBV7-2	TRBJ1-1	few	NA	CASSLYGGGDTEAFF	TGTGCCAGCAGCTTATATGGGGGAGGGGACACTGAAGCTTTCTTT
TRBV28	TRBJ2-3	once	TRBD2	CASSSTSGKFGTQYF	TGTGCCAGCAGTTCCACTAGCGGGAAATTTGGTACGCAGTATTTT
TRBV2	TRBJ1-2	NA	TRBD1	CASRVAGGEGYTF	TGTGCCAGCAGGGTTGCAGGGGGAGAGGGCTACACCTTC
TRBV5-6	TRBJ2-7	NA	TRBD2	CASSLAGPYEQYF	TGTGCCAGCAGCCTAGCGGGGCCCTACGAGCAGTACTTC
TRBV19	TRBJ2-5	NA	TRBD1	CASSSVTGGGETQYF	TGTGCCAGTAGTTCCGTTACAGGGGGCGGGGAGACCCAGTACTTC
TRBV6-6	TRBJ1-1	NA	NA	CASSYQDSGTEAFF	TGTGCCAGCAGTTACCAGGACTCTGGTACTGAAGCTTTCTTT
TRBV5-4	TRBJ2-5	few	NA	CASSLGGSQAETQYF	TGTGCCAGCAGCTTGGGCGGATCCCAAGCGGAGACCCAGTACTTC
TRBV6-5	TRBJ2-1	NA	NA	CASSYSWGDNEQFF	TGTGCCAGCAGTTACTCGTGGGGGGACAATGAGCAGTTCTTC
TRBV7-9	TRBJ1-4	NA	TRBD1	CASSTRTGMDEKLFF	TGTGCCAGCAGCACCCGGACAGGGATGGACGAAAAACTGTTTTTT